One sample yielded the 20 T cell receptor beta chains listed below, sequenced in a study of blood T cell repertoires in COVID-19. Using immunoSEQ multiplex PCR, the repertoire was profiled, and TCRdb retains in-frame clones only, with some absent. The sample holds approximately 190,000 clones, approximately 83% seen once. The sample was PBMCs or T cells enriched from blood (not recorded which). All receptors derive from a man between 35 and 55 years old who had recovered from COVID-19.

This clone has only a few counts. The rearrangement links TRBV2 to TRBJ1-1, with D perhaps matching TRBD1 (5 bases). The CDR3 consists of 12 residues. Germline V CDR1 and CDR2: SNHLY, FYNNEI. The ends were cut back, 4 bases at V and 11 bases at J, with 14 bases in the middle. Here the CDR3 reads CASSGDRARAFF. The CDR3 DNA is TGTGCCAGCAGTGGTGACAGAGCCCGGGCTTTCTTT.

The V and J genes are TRBV28 and TRBJ1-1; unclear D gene. The CDR3 sequence is 9 residues long. CDR1 MDHEN and CDR2 SYDVKM come from the germline V gene. With 9 bases removed from V and 6 bases from J, the gap between germline ends came to 5 bases. This chain's CDR3 is CARIAEAFF. The CDR3, as DNA: TGTGCCAGAATAGCTGAAGCTTTCTTT.

J is TRBJ2-7 and V is TRBV6-5; 9 positions match TRBD1. The CDR3 length is 15 residues. From germline, CDR1 is MNHEY and CDR2 SVGAGI. V lost 4 bases, J lost 2 bases, and 6 bases stayed unmatched. In DNA, the CDR3 is TGTGCCAGCAGTTCCTTGGGACAGGGTCCCTACGAGCAGTACTTC. This encodes CASSSLGQGPYEQYF.

V usage is TRBV29-1 and J usage is TRBJ1-2; 9 nucleotides agree with TRBD1. V lost 6 bases, J lost 3 bases, and 5 bases stayed unmatched. The CDR3 extends over 13 amino acids. CDR1 and CDR2 (germline): SQVTM, ANQGSEA. The CDR3 DNA sequence: TGCAGCGTGCGCCGGGACAGGGACTATGGCTACACCTTC. Protein sequence: CSVRRDRDYGYTF. Full variable domain (remainder filled in from reference TRBV29-1 and TRBJ1-2): SAVISQKPSRDICQRGTSLTIQCQVDSQVTMMFWYRQQPGQSLTLIATANQGSEATYESGFVIDKFPISRPNLTFSTLTVSNMSPEDSSIYLCSVRRDRDYGYTFGSGTRLTVV.

The chain recombines TRBV19 with TRBJ1-2; 8 bases are a match to TRBD1. Trimming took 6 bases from V and 4 from J; bases not matched to a gene: 7. The CDR3 is 14 residues long. Germline-derived CDR1 and CDR2 are LNHDA and SQIVND (reference sequence). CDR3 residues: CASSRQGNSYGYTF. The CDR3 bases are TGTGCCAGTAGCCGACAGGGGAACAGCTATGGCTACACCTTC.

The chain has TRBV19 and TRBJ1-6, with D possibly matching TRBD1 (6 bases). The CDR3 runs 14 residues. Germline CDR1 reads LNHDA; CDR2 reads SQIVND (reference sequence). The V end lost 6 bases, the J end lost 7 bases, and 13 bases lay between the germline ends. CDR3 DNA: TGTGCCAGTAGCGAACAGGGAGGGAATTCACCCCTCCACTTT. It is translated as CASSEQGGNSPLHF. Filled out from reference TRBV19 and TRBJ1-6, the complete variable domain reads DGGITQSPKYLFRKEGQNVTLSCEQNLNHDAMYWYRQDPGQGLRLIYYSQIVNDFQKGDIAEGYSVSREKKESFPLTVTSAQKNPTAFYLCASSEQGGNSPLHFGNGTRLTVT.

V is TRBV2 and J is TRBJ2-7, with 10 bases matching TRBD1. Trimming took 7 bases from V and 5 from J; bases not matched to a gene: 8. The CDR3 loop spans 14 amino acids. Germline CDR1 and CDR2: SNHLY and FYNNEI. In DNA, the CDR3 is TGTGCCAGCATTTTCGGGACAGGGGCCCACGAGCAGTACTTC. Protein: CASIFGTGAHEQYF.

The chain combines TRBV18 with TRBJ2-5, with TRBD1 identical over 8 bases. The germline V gene has CDR1 KGHSH and CDR2 LQKENI. Trimming took 2 bases from V and 5 from J; bases not matched to a gene: 4. The CDR3 consists of 14 residues. The CDR3 sequence: CASSPAGGYETQYF. The CDR3 nucleotides read TGTGCCAGCTCACCAGCAGGGGGCTATGAGACCCAGTACTTC.

V gene TRBV14 combines with J gene TRBJ2-5, with 8 bases that match TRBD2. CDR3 length: 14 residues. Germline V gives CDR1 SGHDN, CDR2 FVKESK. The ends lost 4 bases at V and 3 bases at J; junction bases unmatched: 4. CDR3 DNA: TGTGCCAGCAGCCGGTTACTAGCGGAAGAGACCCAGTACTTC. It yields the protein CASSRLLAEETQYF.

This chain links TRBV10-2 with TRBJ1-1, with 7 positions matching TRBD1. Germline CDR1 reads WSHSY; CDR2 reads SAAADI. This CDR3 region has 15 residues. The trim removed 8 bases at V and 0 bases at J, leaving 9 bases unmatched. The CDR3 protein is CASGGTAAMNTEAFF. The CDR3 DNA reads as TGCGCCAGCGGAGGGACAGCCGCGATGAACACTGAAGCTTTCTTT.

V gene TRBV6-5 combines with J gene TRBJ2-2, with D unclear. V gave up 11 bases and J gave up 6 bases, with 7 bases separating them. The CDR3 has 10 residues. The germline V gene encodes CDR1 MNHEY and CDR2 SVGAGI. CDR3 in amino acids: CAPSPGELFF. Here the CDR3 DNA reads TGTGCCCCCTCCCCCGGGGAGCTGTTTTTT.

The V call is TRBV5-1, the J call TRBJ1-1; no definite D call. Per the germline V gene, CDR1 is SGHRS and CDR2 is YFSETQ. CDR3 length: 15 residues. V lost 2 bases and J 2 bases, leaving 13 bases between the germline ends. CDR3 DNA sequence: TGCGCCAGCAGCTTAACCTCCAACTCAAACACTGAAGCTTTCTTT. It specifies CASSLTSNSNTEAFF.

The chain combines TRBV6-4 with TRBJ1-6; TRBD1 agrees at 7 bases. The J segment lost 3 bases and the V segment lost 8 bases, leaving 7 bases of the junction unmatched. Looked up from germline, CDR1 is MRHNA and CDR2 is SNTAGT. This CDR3 spans 15 amino acids. The CDR3 region is CASRPRDSYNSPLHF. The CDR3 region has the DNA TGTGCCAGCCGGCCCCGGGACAGCTATAATTCACCCCTCCACTTT.

The J gene is TRBJ2-2, the V gene TRBV9; 8 bases align to TRBD1. Per germline, CDR1 SGDLS and CDR2 YYNGEE. The J segment lost 0 bases and the V segment lost 6 bases, leaving 7 bases of the junction unmatched. CDR3 length: 16 amino acids. The CDR3 spells CASTKGQDPNTGELFF. The CDR3 nucleotides are TGTGCCAGCACCAAGGGACAGGACCCGAACACCGGGGAGCTGTTTTTT. Variable domain in full (rest from reference TRBV9 and TRBJ2-2): DSGVTQTPKHLITATGQRVTLRCSPRSGDLSVYWYQQSLDQGLQFLIQYYNGEERAKGNILERFSAQQFPDLHSELNLSSLELGDSALYFCASTKGQDPNTGELFFGEGSRLTVL.

This chain connects TRBV9 to TRBJ2-7, with D possibly matching TRBD1 (6 bases). CDR3 size: 15 residues. The germline CDR1 and CDR2 sequences are SGDLS and YYNGEE. Between the trimmed V and J ends, which lost 0 bases and 7 bases, there was a span of 17 bases. The CDR3 sequence: CASSVGGYQGNEQYF. The DNA of the CDR3 is TGTGCCAGCAGCGTAGGAGGATATCAGGGGAATGAGCAGTACTTC.

The rearrangement links TRBV18 to TRBJ1-5; 8 nucleotides match TRBD1. V lost 5 bases and J lost 3; bases outside the gene matches: 9. Looked up from germline, CDR1 is KGHSH and CDR2 is LQKENI. The CDR3 runs 16 residues. CDR3 amino acids: CASSSGQGLVNQPQHF. CDR3 DNA: TGTGCCAGCTCAAGCGGACAGGGTCTAGTCAATCAGCCCCAGCATTTT.

This clone was detected once. This chain connects TRBV18 to TRBJ1-2, with D possibly matching TRBD1 (6 bases). Germline lookup yields CDR1 KGHSH and CDR2 LQKENI. Trimming removed 3 bases at V and 6 bases at J, with 11 bases between. There are 13 residues in the CDR3. CDR3 bases: TGTGCCAGCTCACCTAAACAGGGAGATGGCTACACCTTC. Encoded protein: CASSPKQGDGYTF. Together with reference TRBV18 and TRBJ1-2, the CDR3 gives the full variable domain: NAGVMQNPRHLVRRRGQEARLRCSPMKGHSHVYWYRQLPEEGLKFMVYLQKENIIDESGMPKERFSAEFPKEGPSILRIQQVVRGDSAAYFCASSPKQGDGYTFGSGTRLTVV.

The rearrangement joins TRBV29-1 to TRBJ1-2; TRBD1 matches at 8 bases. Per the germline V gene, CDR1 is SQVTM and CDR2 is ANQGSEA. The V gene end was trimmed by 7 bases and the J gene end by 0 bases; junction bases not matched to a gene: 16. This CDR3 comprises 17 residues. In DNA form, the CDR3 reads TGCAGCGCAGACCTTCAGGACAGGGAAAATTCTAACTATGGCTACACCTTC. It codes for CSADLQDRENSNYGYTF. The full variable domain, in which reference TRBV29-1 and TRBJ1-2 provide the parts outside the CDR3, is SAVISQKPSRDICQRGTSLTIQCQVDSQVTMMFWYRQQPGQSLTLIATANQGSEATYESGFVIDKFPISRPNLTFSTLTVSNMSPEDSSIYLCSADLQDRENSNYGYTFGSGTRLTVV.

The chain combines TRBV5-1 with TRBJ1-1, with TRBD1 identical over 8 bases. V lost 6 bases to trimming and J lost 4 bases; unmatched junction nucleotides: 5. The CDR3 contains 13 residues. Germline assignment: CDR1 SGHRS and CDR2 YFSETQ. CDR3 coding DNA: TGCGCCAGCAACAGGGGGTCGGGCACTGAAGCTTTCTTT. This sequence encodes CASNRGSGTEAFF.

The rearrangement joins TRBV29-1 to TRBJ1-3, with D possibly being TRBD1 (5 bases). The CDR3 length is 13 residues. Germline V CDR1 and CDR2: SQVTM, ANQGSEA. Trimming pared 5 bases from V and 0 bases from J, leaving 8 bases between. The CDR3: CSVQGRSGNTIYF. CDR3 nucleotide sequence: TGCAGCGTTCAGGGCCGCTCTGGAAACACCATATATTTT.